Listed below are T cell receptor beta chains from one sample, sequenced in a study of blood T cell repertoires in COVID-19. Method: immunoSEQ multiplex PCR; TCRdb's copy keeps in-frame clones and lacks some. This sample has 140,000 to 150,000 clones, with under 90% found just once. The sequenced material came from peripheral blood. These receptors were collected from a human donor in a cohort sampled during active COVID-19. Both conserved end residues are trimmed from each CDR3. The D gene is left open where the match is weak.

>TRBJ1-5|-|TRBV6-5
ASRMTRGNQPQH
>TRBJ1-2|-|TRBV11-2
ASSLGRDGYGYT
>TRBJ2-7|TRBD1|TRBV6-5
ASGRPGTGLDEQY
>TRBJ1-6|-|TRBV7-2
ASSLELVWTSPLH
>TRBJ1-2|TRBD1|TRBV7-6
ASSYGTGGYGYT
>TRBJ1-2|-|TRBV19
ASHLAGEGSLRGYT
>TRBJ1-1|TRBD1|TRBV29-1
SAGTGEGTEAF
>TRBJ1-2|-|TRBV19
ASSIGTAVLYGYT
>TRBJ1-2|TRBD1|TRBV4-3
ASSRTDRTNYGYT
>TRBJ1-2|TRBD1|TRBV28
ASSSARARTGTYT
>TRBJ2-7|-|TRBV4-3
ASSQGFRQGTYEQY
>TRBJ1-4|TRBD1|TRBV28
ASRKGQGEKLF
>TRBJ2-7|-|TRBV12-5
ASTRTVSYEQY
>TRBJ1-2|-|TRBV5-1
ASSEGPGARGYT
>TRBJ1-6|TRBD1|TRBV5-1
ASSPTGQGGSPLH
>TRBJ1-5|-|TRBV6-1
ASSEQGYSNQPQH
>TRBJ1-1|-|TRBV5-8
ASTRGISAAEAF